The following is a T cell receptor beta chain sequence with its context. The antigen is unknown. The CDR3 runs 13 residues. The trim removed 6 bases at V and 6 bases at J, leaving 3 bases unmatched. Germline V gene lookup returns CDR1 SNHLY and CDR2 FYNNEI. Produced via immunoSEQ multiplex PCR; TCRdb's table is partial and in-frame only. The table has about 11,000 clones, roughly two thirds seen once. The sample comes from a study of CD4+ T cells in melanoma. Broader study findings: CD8+ T cell, macrophage and B cell function reportedly correlated with neoantigen-specific CD4+ T cells. In melanoma, neoantigen-specific CD4+ T cells reportedly differed in differentiation state.

The sequenced material came from cells from a culture (not recorded whether cultured in vitro). The rearrangement joins TRBV2 to TRBJ1-5; 9 nucleotides agree with TRBD1. This TCR came from a human donor with melanoma. The CDR3 protein is CASRTTGGQPQHF. Written as DNA, the CDR3 is TGTGCCAGCAGGACGACAGGGGGTCAGCCCCAGCATTTT.